This is a list of T cell receptor beta chains from one sample in a study of siplizumab effects on memory and regulatory T cells. Profiling relied on immunoSEQ multiplex PCR, and the TCRdb table lists in-frame clones only, not all of them. Of more than 50,000 clones in the sample, approximately 93% were seen once. The sample consisted of CD8+ T cells sorted from blood. The receptors stem from a human donor in good health. The CDR3 runs from the conserved cysteine through the conserved F or W. The order of the fields is D gene, J gene, clone size, V gene, CDR3 protein, CDR3 DNA. The D gene is left open where the match is weak. Clone size is stated in some rows and not others, as once, few, many or a class when expanded.

TRBD1 | TRBJ1-4 | - | TRBV27 | CASSTRQGWGEKLFF | TGTGCCAGCAGTACCCGACAGGGGTGGGGAGAAAAACTGTTTTTT
TRBD2 | TRBJ2-7 | - | TRBV27 | CASAPSGTNGYEQYF | TGTGCCAGCGCCCCGAGTGGGACTAACGGCTACGAGCAGTACTTC
TRBD2 | TRBJ2-1 | - | TRBV4-1 | CASSHGREGRSYNEQFF | TGCGCCAGCAGCCATGGGCGGGAGGGCCGATCTTACAATGAGCAGTTCTTC
TRBD2 | TRBJ2-3 | once | TRBV19 | CASSIVSGGADTQYF | TGTGCCAGTAGTATAGTGTCGGGAGGTGCCGATACGCAGTATTTT
- | TRBJ2-7 | - | TRBV9 | CASSVGARRAHEQYF | TGTGCCAGCAGCGTAGGGGCTAGAAGGGCCCACGAGCAGTACTTC
TRBD1 | TRBJ1-2 | - | TRBV9 | CASSPWTGGDDYGYTF | TGTGCCAGCAGCCCTTGGACAGGGGGTGATGACTATGGCTACACCTTC
TRBD2 | TRBJ2-3 | few | TRBV6-4 | CASSSRLAGGTDTQYF | TGTGCCAGCAGTTCAAGACTAGCGGGAGGGACAGATACGCAGTATTTT
TRBD2 | TRBJ2-7 | - | TRBV6-1 | CASDLEGTSAYEQYF | TGTGCCAGCGACCTAGAGGGGACTAGTGCGTACGAGCAGTACTTC
- | TRBJ2-7 | - | TRBV6-1 | CASRTTPTEQYF | TGTGCCAGCAGGACCACTCCCACCGAGCAGTACTTC
TRBD1 | TRBJ2-7 | - | TRBV5-6 | CASSDRGDGQYF | TGTGCCAGCAGCGACAGGGGCGACGGGCAGTACTTC